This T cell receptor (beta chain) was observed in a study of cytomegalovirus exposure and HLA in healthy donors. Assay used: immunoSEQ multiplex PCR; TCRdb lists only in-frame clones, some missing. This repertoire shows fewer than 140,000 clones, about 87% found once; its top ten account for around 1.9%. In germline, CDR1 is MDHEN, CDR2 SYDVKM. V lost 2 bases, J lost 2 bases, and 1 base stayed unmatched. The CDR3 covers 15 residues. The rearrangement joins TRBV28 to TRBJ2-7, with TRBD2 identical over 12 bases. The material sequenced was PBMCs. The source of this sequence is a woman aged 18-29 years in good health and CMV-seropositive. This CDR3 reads CASSLTSGGPYEQYF. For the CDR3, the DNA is TGTGCCAGCAGTTTAACTAGCGGGGGGCCCTACGAGCAGTACTTC.